These 3 T cell receptor beta chains originate from one sample sequenced in a study of neurological immune-mediated disorders. TCRdb re-derived calls from the 5' RACE reads in MiXCR, one entry per CDR3 protein. The sample lists about 44,000 distinct CDR3 sequences, about 6.9% occurring once. The sequencing input was CD4+ T cells from blood. The receptors here all came from a woman aged 40 to 49 in good health.

The sample holds many counts of this clonotype. The chain is built from TRBV12-3 or TRBV12-4 and TRBJ2-2; no clear D. V was trimmed by 7 bases and J by 5 bases, leaving 5 bases between them. CDR3 length: 11 residues. Here the CDR3 DNA reads TGTGCCAGCACCAGGACCGGGGAGCTGTTTTTT. It specifies CASTRTGELFF.

The chain couples TRBV18 to TRBJ2-2, with 10 bases that match TRBD2. V was clipped by 0 bases and J by 3 bases; unmatched bases: 10. The CDR3 covers 19 residues. Germline V gives CDR1 KGHSH, CDR2 LQKENI. CDR3 sequence reads: CASSPPIDQREGDTGELFF. Written as DNA, the CDR3 is TGTGCCAGCTCACCACCAATCGACCAGCGGGAGGGAGACACCGGGGAGCTGTTTTTT.

This clonotype was seen many times. The rearrangement links TRBV28 to TRBJ2-2, with D possibly matching TRBD2 (7 bases). Germline CDR1 is MDHEN and CDR2 is SYDVKM. V gave up 1 base and J gave up 3 bases, with 15 bases separating them. This CDR3 comprises 17 residues. The CDR3 DNA sequence: TGTGCCAGCAGTTTATTGTTCGGGGGGCTAGACACCGGGGAGCTGTTTTTT. It yields the protein CASSLLFGGLDTGELFF.